These 24 T cell receptor beta chains originate from one sample sequenced in a study of response to subunit inactivated influenza vaccine. Each CDR3 protein is one row after TCRdb ran MiXCR on the RT-PCR reads. The data contain more than 600,000 distinct CDR3 sequences, roughly 18% of them seen just once; the ten biggest clones take up 9.5% to 13%. The sample consisted of PBMCs from blood, taken more than 4 days after vaccination. These receptors were taken from a man over 45 who received an inactivated influenza vaccine.

The chain combines TRBV7-3 with TRBJ2-7; 13 nucleotides match TRBD2. J gave up 5 bases and V 5 bases, and 9 bases lay outside the gene matches. Germline V gives CDR1 SGHTA, CDR2 FQGTGA. This CDR3 spans 16 amino acids. In DNA form, the CDR3 reads TGTGCCAGCAGCCCGGAACTAGCGGGAGGGATCCACGAGCAGTACTTC. This encodes CASSPELAGGIHEQYF.

V usage is TRBV25-1 and J usage is TRBJ2-5; 7 positions match TRBD2. Looked up from germline, CDR1 is MGHDK and CDR2 is SYGVNS. This CDR3 has 15 residues. V shed 6 bases, J shed 4 bases, and the junction held 11 bases outside the gene matches. In nucleotides, the CDR3 is TGTGCCAGCAGGGGGGGGATGGGGTCCCGAGAGACCCAGTACTTC. Its protein is CASRGGMGSRETQYF.

This clonotype was counted ten times or more. The rearrangement links TRBV12-3 or TRBV12-4 to TRBJ2-3; 9 bases align to TRBD2. The V segment lost 1 base and the J segment 0 bases; nucleotides outside the gene matches: 2. The CDR3 length is 16 residues. CDR3 nucleotides: TGTGCCAGCAGTTTAGATCTAGCGGGGAGCACAGATACGCAGTATTTT. This codes for CASSLDLAGSTDTQYF.

The rearrangement joins TRBV7-2 to TRBJ2-7; TRBD1 matches at 9 bases. The CDR3 contains 16 residues. The germline V gene has CDR1 SGHTA and CDR2 FQGNSA. The trim removed 4 bases at V and 5 bases at J, leaving 12 bases unmatched. CDR3 in amino acids: CASSSYSYRDRDEQYF. The CDR3 nucleotides are TGTGCCAGCAGCTCTTACTCTTACCGGGACAGGGACGAGCAGTACTTC.

This clonotype was observed a few times. The V gene is TRBV20-1, the J gene TRBJ1-2; perhaps TRBD1 as D (6 bases). Germline V gives CDR1 DFQATT, CDR2 SNEGSKA (reference sequence). This CDR3 region has 13 residues. Trimming removed 5 bases from V and 8 bases from J, with 18 bases in between. Here the CDR3 DNA reads TGCAGTGCTTCCGGGACACCTGAAGGGGGCTACACCTTC. This sequence encodes CSASGTPEGGYTF.

A few counts support this clonotype. Here the CDR3 DNA reads TGTGCCAGCAGTTACTCAGGGGGGCGCCTAGGAGACTATGGCTACACCTTC. Translation: CASSYSGGRLGDYGYTF. This chain connects TRBV6-5 to TRBJ1-2; D perhaps matches TRBD1 (6 bases). The CDR3 sequence is 17 residues long. Per the germline V gene, CDR1 is MNHEY and CDR2 is SVGAGI. Trimming removed 0 bases from V and 3 bases from J, with 17 bases in between.

The V gene is TRBV12-3 or TRBV12-4, the J gene TRBJ2-1; D ambiguous. V lost 7 bases and J 8 bases, leaving 18 bases between the germline ends. The CDR3 has 14 residues. The CDR3 DNA reads as TGTGCCAGCAACCCGGAAGGGTCGGGCGATGAGCAGTTCTTC. Protein product: CASNPEGSGDEQFF.

This clonotype was counted between two and nine times. The genes are TRBV20-1 and TRBJ2-3; 8 nucleotides line up with TRBD2. Unmatched junction bases numbered 6, after V lost 3 bases and J lost 1 base. The CDR3 covers 15 residues. Germline CDR1 reads DFQATT; CDR2 reads SNEGSKA (reference sequence). For the CDR3, the DNA is TGCAGTGCTAGCGGGGGGGCTGTGGGCACAGATACGCAGTATTTT. It codes for CSASGGAVGTDTQYF.

This clonotype was counted only a few times. The V gene is TRBV10-2, the J gene TRBJ2-3, with D tentatively TRBD1 or TRBD2 (5 bases each). CDR1 and CDR2 (germline): WSHSY, SAAADI. V lost 2 bases to trimming and J lost 4 bases, with 16 bases between them. CDR3 length: 16 amino acids. The CDR3 sequence: CASSERAGSRADTQYF. In DNA form, the CDR3 reads TGCGCCAGCAGTGAGAGGGCAGGGAGTAGGGCAGATACGCAGTATTTT.

This clonotype was seen at least ten times. A read error may produce the germline difference seen at one junction end. CDR3 sequence: CASSLAANTEAFF. CDR3 sequence (DNA): TGTGCCAGCAGCTTAGCGGCGAACACTGAAGCTTTCTTT. The chain joins TRBV5-1 to TRBJ1-1; no clear D gene. This CDR3 spans 13 amino acids. Germline assignment: CDR1 SGHRS and CDR2 YFSETQ.

This clonotype came up a few times. The chain recombines TRBV27 with TRBJ2-6; D might be TRBD2 (5 bases). V shed 4 bases and J shed 3 bases, with 10 bases lying between them. The length of the CDR3 is 15 residues. Germline assignment: CDR1 MNHEY and CDR2 SMNVEV (reference sequence). CDR3 protein: CASSSVRGGANVLTF. The CDR3 DNA is TGTGCCAGCAGTTCCGTTCGGGGTGGGGCCAACGTCCTGACTTTC. The whole variable domain, remainder taken from reference TRBV27 and TRBJ2-6, is EAQVTQNPRYLITVTGKKLTVTCSQNMNHEYMSWYRQDPGLGLRQIYYSMNVEVTDKGDVPEGYKVSRKEKRNFPLILESPSPNQTSLYFCASSSVRGGANVLTFGAGSRLTVL.

Comments on this clonotype: Sequence at one end of the junction differs from germline and may be a read error. V usage is TRBV7-7 and J usage is TRBJ2-1, with 8 bases fitting TRBD1. The CDR3 loop spans 13 amino acids. Germline V lookup: CDR1 SSHAT, CDR2 FNYEAQ (reference sequence). CDR3: CASSTDRDDEQFF. CDR3 nucleotides: TGTGCTAGCAGCACGGACAGGGACGATGAGCAGTTCTTC.

This clonotype was found a few times. The chain combines TRBV29-1 with TRBJ2-1, with a weak D call TRBD2 (6 bases). The length of the CDR3 is 13 residues. Trimming shortened V by 4 bases and J by 4 bases, and 11 bases separated the two germline ends. The germline V gene encodes CDR1 SQVTM and CDR2 ANQGSEA. The CDR3 coding sequence is TGCAGCGTTGGGAAGGGGACTTACAATGAGCAGTTCTTC. Amino acids: CSVGKGTYNEQFF.

There are many counts of this clonotype. This chain links TRBV9 with TRBJ1-1; TRBD1 is a possible D gene (6 bases). The CDR3 runs 13 residues. V lost 2 bases, J lost 4 bases, and 9 bases lay in between. CDR1 is SGDLS, CDR2 YYNGEE, per germline. CDR3 region: CASSVQGSTEAFF. DNA of the CDR3: TGTGCCAGCAGCGTGCAGGGGAGCACTGAAGCTTTCTTT.

This clonotype has ten or more counts. J is TRBJ2-7 and V is TRBV5-1; a possible D gene is TRBD1 (5 bases). The CDR3 has 14 amino acids. V was pared by 2 bases and J by 2 bases, with 11 bases between. Per germline, CDR1 SGHRS and CDR2 YFSETQ. CDR3 nucleotides: TGCGCCAGCAGCTTACAGGTTGGGACCTACGAGCAGTACTTC. Residues: CASSLQVGTYEQYF.

This clonotype was observed at least ten times. The chain is built from TRBV28 and TRBJ2-2; TRBD1 might be the D (5 bases). CDR1 is MDHEN and CDR2 is SYDVKM in the germline V gene. The germline V and J ends were trimmed by 4 bases and 3 bases, with 6 bases remaining between them. The CDR3 consists of 13 residues. CDR3 DNA: TGTGCCAGCAGTTCAGGGTACACCGGGGAGCTGTTTTTT. Residues: CASSSGYTGELFF. Together with reference TRBV28 and TRBJ2-2, the CDR3 gives the full variable domain: DVKVTQSSRYLVKRTGEKVFLECVQDMDHENMFWYRQDPGLGLRLIYFSYDVKMKEKGDIPEGYSVSREKKERFSLILESASTNQTSMYLCASSSGYTGELFFGEGSRLTVL.

This clonotype has just a few counts. The chain has TRBV11-2 and TRBJ2-5; 8 bases line up with TRBD2. After removal of 0 bases from V and 2 bases from J, the junction contained 17 bases not matched to a gene. Germline CDR1 SGHAT, CDR2 FQNNGV. The CDR3 length is 20 residues. Here the CDR3 DNA reads TGTGCCAGCAGCTTAGAGACCCTAGGGCTAGCGGGCTCCCATCAAGAGACCCAGTACTTC. Amino acid sequence: CASSLETLGLAGSHQETQYF.

This clonotype was found many times. This sequence joins TRBV12-3 or TRBV12-4 and TRBJ1-1; D is possibly TRBD1 (5 bases). The CDR3 loop spans 14 amino acids. The ends were cut back, 5 bases at V and 5 bases at J, with 15 bases in the middle. Here the CDR3 DNA reads TGTGCCAGCAGTAGGTTTGGGGGGGGGACTGAAGCTTTCTTT. Its translation is CASSRFGGGTEAFF.

This clonotype has just a few counts. This chain connects TRBV29-1 to TRBJ2-1; TRBD2 agrees at 11 bases. This CDR3 spans 19 amino acids. Trimming cost V 3 bases and J 1 base; bases outside gene matches: 14. The V gene's germline CDR1 is SQVTM and CDR2 ANQGSEA. CDR3 nucleotide sequence: TGCAGCGTTGATTCGGAGGGACTAGCGGAAGGGGGGTCCTACAATGAGCAGTTCTTC. Amino acids: CSVDSEGLAEGGSYNEQFF.

This clonotype has only a few counts. This rearrangement joins TRBV20-1 to TRBJ2-6; no firm D call. CDR3 length: 16 amino acids. CDR1 and CDR2 from the germline V gene are DFQATT and SNEGSKA (reference sequence). V lost 6 bases and J 0 bases, leaving 15 bases between the germline ends. CDR3 residues: CSATIPTSSGANVLTF. The CDR3 DNA reads TGCAGTGCCACGATTCCTACAAGCTCTGGGGCCAACGTCCTGACTTTC.

The chain has TRBV6-6 and TRBJ1-1; no definite D call. Per the germline V gene, CDR1 is MNHNY and CDR2 is SVGAGI (reference sequence). The CDR3 sequence is 11 residues long. V gave up 6 bases and J gave up 6 bases, with 8 bases separating them. CDR3 region: CASRGKAEAFF. CDR3 nucleotide sequence: TGTGCCAGCAGGGGGAAGGCTGAAGCTTTCTTT.

This clonotype was recorded many times. The chain employs TRBV7-2 and TRBJ2-1; 10 bases align to TRBD2. The V gene end was trimmed by 0 bases and the J gene end by 4 bases; junction bases not matched to a gene: 3. Germline loops: CDR1 SGHTA, CDR2 FQGNSA. CDR3 length equals 16 residues. DNA for the CDR3: TGTGCCAGCAGCTTAGCCAGCGGGAGGGGGTACAATGAGCAGTTCTTC. Its protein product is CASSLASGRGYNEQFF. Based on the CDR3 plus reference TRBV7-2 and TRBJ2-1, the full variable domain is GAGVSQSPSNKVTEKGKDVELRCDPISGHTALYWYRQSLGQGLEFLIYFQGNSAPDKSGLPSDRFSAERTGGSVSTLTIQRTQQEDSAVYLCASSLASGRGYNEQFFGPGTRLTVL.

The chain couples TRBV20-1 to TRBJ2-1, with 8 bases matching TRBD2. Germline trimming cut 4 bases from V and 5 bases from J; bases unmatched to any gene: 10. This CDR3 contains 15 residues. Germline CDR1 and CDR2: DFQATT and SNEGSKA (reference sequence). The CDR3 reads CSANTLLAVNNEQFF. Here the CDR3 DNA reads TGCAGTGCTAACACATTACTAGCGGTCAACAATGAGCAGTTCTTC.

This clonotype was seen a handful of times. This chain joins TRBV5-5 and TRBJ2-1; D call uncertain. CDR3 length: 13 amino acids. CDR1 is SGHKS and CDR2 is YYEKEE in the germline V gene (reference sequence). The ends were cut back, 6 bases at V and 10 bases at J, with 17 bases in the middle. CDR3 loop: CASTRSLLPEQFF. CDR3 DNA sequence: TGTGCCAGCACGCGGTCTCTCCTCCCCGAGCAGTTCTTC.